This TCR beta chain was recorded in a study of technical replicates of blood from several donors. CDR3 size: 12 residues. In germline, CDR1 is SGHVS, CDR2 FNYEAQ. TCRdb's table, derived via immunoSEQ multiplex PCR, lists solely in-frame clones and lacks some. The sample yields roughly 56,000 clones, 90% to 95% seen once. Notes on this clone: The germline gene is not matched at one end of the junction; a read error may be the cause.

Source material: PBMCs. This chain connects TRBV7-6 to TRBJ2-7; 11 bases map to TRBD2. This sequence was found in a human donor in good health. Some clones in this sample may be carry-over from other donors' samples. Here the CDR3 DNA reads TGTGCCAGCAGCCCACTAGCGGGAGTTTCGAACTTC. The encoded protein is CASSPLAGVSNF.